The clone carrying this T cell receptor (beta chain) has more than one count but fewer than ten. After removal of 5 bases from V and 8 bases from J, the junction contained 12 bases not matched to a gene. The CDR3 has 15 residues. From the 5' RACE reads, TCRdb called clonotypes with MiXCR, one entry per CDR3 protein. The sample lists just over 450,000 distinct CDR3 sequences, 14% occurring once. The sample originates from a study of identical twins. Separately, the same data were catalogued under a study of yellow fever vaccine responses in identical twins.

This receptor was taken from a woman in her late teens or twenties in good health. The V call is TRBV12-3 or TRBV12-4, the J call TRBJ2-1; 7 bases are a match to TRBD1. The sequencing sample was made of CD4+ T cells sorted from blood. The CDR3: CASSMRQGSLDEQFF. In DNA form, the CDR3 reads TGTGCCAGCAGTATGCGACAGGGAAGTTTAGATGAGCAGTTCTTC.